This T cell receptor beta chain was found in a study of immune evolution from preneoplasia to lung adenocarcinoma. Points from the study as a whole: Later-stage lesions appeared to have more T cells, more diversity, less clonality.

V was clipped by 6 bases and J by 5 bases; unmatched bases: 13. CDR3 length equals 16 residues. The germline CDR1 and CDR2 sequences are MDHEN and SYDVKM. In regard to this clone: The antigen is undetermined.

The data were produced by immunoSEQ multiplex PCR, yet TCRdb's version contains in-frame clones alone and is incomplete. This table has 4,500 to 6,000 clones, approximately 80% appearing once. Patient tissue came from resections in Japan or China, 2014–2017. The sequenced material came from FFPE adjacent normal lung tissue. The clonotype comes from an older donor with lung adenocarcinoma. The rearrangement links TRBV28 to TRBJ1-1; 9 bases align to TRBD1. The CDR3 bases are TGTGCCAGCAGACTGCCCCGTTGGACAGGGGAAACTGAAGCTTTCTTT. This encodes CASRLPRWTGETEAFF.